Below, 18 T cell receptor beta chains from the same sample are listed, as sequenced in a study of radiotherapy plus CTLA-4 blockade in lung cancer. Profiling relied on immunoSEQ multiplex PCR, and the TCRdb table lists in-frame clones only, not all of them. The table records over 100,000 clones, 81% of them present only once. The sequenced sample was peripheral blood, obtained from a patient treated with radiotherapy plus ipilimumab. These receptors all stem from a human donor with non-small cell lung cancer that progressed on radiotherapy plus ipilimumab. Some clones in this sample may be carry-over from other donors' samples.

This chain joins TRBV5-1 and TRBJ2-5; D may be TRBD2 (6 bases). The CDR3 is 14 residues long. Germline CDR1 and CDR2: SGHRS and YFSETQ. V shed 3 bases and J shed 4 bases, with 13 bases lying between them. CDR3 DNA sequence: TGCGCCAGCAGCTCTAAAATGGGAGGAGAGACCCAGTACTTC. Its protein product is CASSSKMGGETQYF.

This chain links TRBV14 with TRBJ2-5; D not certain. There are 12 residues in the CDR3. Between the trimmed V and J ends, which lost 2 bases and 5 bases, there was a span of 6 bases. Germline V lookup: CDR1 SGHDN, CDR2 FVKESK. The CDR3 loop is CASSQNWETQYF. The CDR3 DNA is TGTGCCAGCAGCCAAAATTGGGAGACCCAGTACTTC.

The J gene is TRBJ2-2, the V gene TRBV5-8; TRBD2 is a possible D gene (5 bases). Germline V gene sequence: CDR1 SGHTS, CDR2 YDEGEE. The CDR3 sequence is 13 residues long. Trimming left V 0 bases short and J 6 bases short, with 6 bases between. CDR3 DNA sequence: TGTGCCAGCAGCTTGGTGCGGGCCGGGGAGCTGTTTTTT. This translates into CASSLVRAGELFF.

V usage is TRBV9 and J usage is TRBJ2-7; 9 nucleotides agree with TRBD1. Trimming cost V 3 bases and J 3 bases; bases outside gene matches: 7. The CDR3 length is 15 residues. CDR1 is SGDLS and CDR2 is YYNGEE in the germline V gene. Here the CDR3 reads CASSGGTGTFYEQYF. CDR3 coding DNA: TGTGCCAGCAGCGGTGGGACAGGGACTTTCTACGAGCAGTACTTC.

This clone was detected once. This rearrangement joins TRBV29-1 to TRBJ2-3; 8 bases agree with TRBD2. The CDR3 length is 16 residues. CDR1 is SQVTM, CDR2 ANQGSEA, per germline. V shed 3 bases and J 5 bases; nucleotides not matched to a gene: 13. In DNA, the CDR3 is TGCAGCGTTGATCGGGGGGGCCTGGCTTCGGGAGATACGCAGTATTTT. Amino acids: CSVDRGGLASGDTQYF.

The chain couples TRBV7-2 to TRBJ1-6, with D perhaps matching TRBD1 (6 bases). V was trimmed by 5 bases and J by 4 bases, leaving 18 bases between them. Germline-derived CDR1 and CDR2 are SGHTA and FQGNSA. There are 17 residues in the CDR3. The CDR3 DNA reads TGTGCCAGCAGCGACAGCCGGGGGCCTGCTTATAATTCACCCCTCCACTTT. Amino acids: CASSDSRGPAYNSPLHF.

The chain couples TRBV6-1 to TRBJ1-2, with D possibly being TRBD1 (5 bases). The CDR3 runs 14 residues. Germline V gene sequence: CDR1 MNHNS, CDR2 SASEGT. Trimming took 2 bases from V and 0 from J, leaving 7 bases between them. CDR3 residues: CASSEQGSNYGYTF. The CDR3 DNA follows: TGTGCCAGCAGTGAACAGGGATCTAACTATGGCTACACCTTC.

The gene calls are TRBV28 and TRBJ2-6, with a weak D call TRBD2 (5 bases). The length of the CDR3 is 15 residues. Germline CDR1 reads MDHEN; CDR2 reads SYDVKM. With 3 bases removed from V and 4 bases from J, the gap between germline ends came to 10 bases. This CDR3 reads CASSFGVSGANVLTF. The CDR3 DNA is TGTGCCAGCAGTTTCGGGGTATCCGGGGCCAACGTCCTGACTTTC.

V usage is TRBV9 and J usage is TRBJ2-3; TRBD2 matches 8 bases. CDR3 length equals 14 residues. Unmatched junction bases numbered 1, after V lost 2 bases and J lost 2 bases. Germline CDR1 reads SGDLS; CDR2 reads YYNGEE. This chain's CDR3 is CASSVSGATDTQYF. The CDR3 DNA reads TGTGCCAGCAGCGTTAGCGGGGCCACAGATACGCAGTATTTT.

V and J are TRBV2 and TRBJ2-7; D is unclear. The CDR3 consists of 13 residues. The V and J ends lost 6 bases and 3 bases respectively, with 12 bases between them. Germline-derived CDR1 and CDR2 are SNHLY and FYNNEI. CDR3 nucleotide sequence: TGTGCCAGCAGGCTAACCGAATACTACGAGCAGTACTTC. Amino acid sequence: CASRLTEYYEQYF.

This sequence joins TRBV18 and TRBJ2-7, with D tentatively TRBD1 (6 bases). Germline CDR1 KGHSH, CDR2 LQKENI. V lost 4 bases and J lost 5, with 12 bases in between. The CDR3 extends over 13 amino acids. The CDR3 loop reads CASSLVQGDEQYF. CDR3 sequence (DNA): TGTGCCAGCTCACTCGTACAGGGAGACGAGCAGTACTTC.

This clone was recorded a few times. This chain connects TRBV19 to TRBJ1-5, with D maybe TRBD1 (5 bases). The CDR3 consists of 12 residues. Germline assignment: CDR1 LNHDA and CDR2 SQIVND (reference sequence). V was pared by 2 bases and J by 7 bases, with 6 bases between. The CDR3 nucleotides are TGTGCCAGTAGTATAAGGGGACAGCCCCAGCATTTT. It yields the protein CASSIRGQPQHF.

J is TRBJ2-5 and V is TRBV2, with 12 bases lining up with TRBD2. Germline trimming cut 9 bases from V and 4 bases from J; bases unmatched to any gene: 12. The CDR3 loop spans 16 amino acids. CDR1 and CDR2 (germline): SNHLY, FYNNEI. The CDR3 DNA sequence: TGTGCCAGAACAACAACGACTAGCGGGGGTCGAGAGACCCAGTACTTC. This translates into CARTTTTSGGRETQYF.

This chain joins TRBV7-3 and TRBJ2-3; the match to TRBD2 covers 11 bases. V lost 4 bases, J lost 6 bases, and 3 bases stayed unmatched. The CDR3 consists of 14 residues. CDR1 is SGHTA and CDR2 is FQGTGA in the germline V gene. The CDR3, as DNA: TGTGCCAGCAGCTATAGCGGGGGGGCGGATACGCAGTATTTT. It translates to CASSYSGGADTQYF.

V and J are TRBV7-3 and TRBJ2-3, with 10 bases that match TRBD1. Germline CDR1 and CDR2: SGHTA and FQGTGA. The V segment lost 6 bases and the J segment 4 bases; nucleotides outside the gene matches: 4. This CDR3 has 14 residues. The CDR3 sequence: CASSTGTGADTQYF. The CDR3 DNA reads TGTGCCAGCAGTACCGGGACAGGGGCAGATACGCAGTATTTT.

A word on this clone: This CDR3 is also generated by other DNA sequences in the sample. The CDR3 nucleotides are TGTGCCTGGAGCCCTTCTCCGGGACTAGCGGGGCCTTACGAGCAGTACTTC. Translation: CAWSPSPGLAGPYEQYF. The chain has TRBV30 and TRBJ2-7, with 13 nucleotides matching TRBD2. Germline CDR1 reads GTSNPN; CDR2 reads SVGIG (reference sequence). The CDR3 totals 17 residues. The V segment lost 3 bases and the J segment 4 bases; nucleotides outside the gene matches: 12.

The chain links TRBV6-6 to TRBJ1-3; 8 bases align to TRBD1. Germline V gives CDR1 MNHNY, CDR2 SVGAGI (reference sequence). Trimming took 4 bases from V and 2 from J; bases not matched to a gene: 1. CDR3 length equals 14 residues. This CDR3 reads CASSLQGAGNTIYF. CDR3 DNA: TGTGCCAGCAGTTTACAGGGGGCTGGAAACACCATATATTTT.

This clone came up a few times. The chain couples TRBV5-1 to TRBJ1-2; 8 bases map to TRBD1. The CDR3 covers 15 residues. CDR1 is SGHRS, CDR2 YFSETQ, per germline. V shed 0 bases and J 7 bases; nucleotides not matched to a gene: 8. CDR3 sequence: CASSLVGRGPAGYTF. The CDR3 DNA follows: TGCGCCAGCAGCTTGGTGGGCAGGGGGCCCGCTGGCTACACCTTC.